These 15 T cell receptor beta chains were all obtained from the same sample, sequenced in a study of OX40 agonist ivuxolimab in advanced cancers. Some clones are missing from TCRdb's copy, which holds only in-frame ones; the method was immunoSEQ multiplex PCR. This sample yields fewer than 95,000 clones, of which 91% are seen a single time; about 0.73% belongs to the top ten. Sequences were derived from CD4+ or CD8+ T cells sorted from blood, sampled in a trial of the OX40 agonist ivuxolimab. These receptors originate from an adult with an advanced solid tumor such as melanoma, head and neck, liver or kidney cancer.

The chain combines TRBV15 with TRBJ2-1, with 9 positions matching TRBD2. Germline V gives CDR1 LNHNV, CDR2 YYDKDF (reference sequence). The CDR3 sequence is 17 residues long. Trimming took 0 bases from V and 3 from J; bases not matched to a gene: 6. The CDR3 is CATSRDRASGVYNEQFF. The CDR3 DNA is TGTGCCACCAGCAGAGATAGGGCTAGCGGGGTCTACAATGAGCAGTTCTTC.

CDR3 DNA: TGTGCCAGCAGCCCCGGGACACAGTACGAGCAGTACTTC. It encodes CASSPGTQYEQYF. This chain links TRBV6-6 with TRBJ2-7; D is perhaps TRBD1 (6 bases). Germline CDR1 and CDR2: MNHNY and SVGAGI (reference sequence). V lost 6 bases to trimming and J lost 4 bases, with 13 bases between them. The CDR3 spans 13 residues.

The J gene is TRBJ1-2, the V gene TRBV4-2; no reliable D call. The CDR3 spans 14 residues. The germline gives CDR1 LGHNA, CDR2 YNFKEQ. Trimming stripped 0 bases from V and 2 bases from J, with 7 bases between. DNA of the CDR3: TGTGCCAGCAGCCAAGATCGGGTCAACTATGGCTACACCTTC. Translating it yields CASSQDRVNYGYTF.

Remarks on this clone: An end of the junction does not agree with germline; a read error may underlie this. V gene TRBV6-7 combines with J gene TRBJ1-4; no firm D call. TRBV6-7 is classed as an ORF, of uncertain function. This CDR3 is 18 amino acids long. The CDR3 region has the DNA TGTGCCAGCGGGAGGGCACTTCAGGAGAGGGCGAGAGATGAGAAACTGTTTTTT. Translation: CASGRALQERARDEKLFF.

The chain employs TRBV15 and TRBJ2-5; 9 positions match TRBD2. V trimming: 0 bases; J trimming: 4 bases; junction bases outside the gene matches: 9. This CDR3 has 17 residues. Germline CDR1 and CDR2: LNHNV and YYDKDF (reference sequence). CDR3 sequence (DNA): TGTGCCACCAGCAGAGATAACCCTAGAGCGGGAGGAGAGACCCAGTACTTC. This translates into CATSRDNPRAGGETQYF.

The CDR3 DNA follows: TGTGCCAGCAGTTTAAACAGGGCTGACACTGAAGCTTTCTTT. Translation: CASSLNRADTEAFF. This sequence joins TRBV27 and TRBJ1-1; D is perhaps TRBD1 (6 bases). This CDR3 is built from 14 residues. Trimming shortened V by 2 bases and J by 3 bases, and 10 bases separated the two germline ends. From germline, CDR1 is MNHEY and CDR2 SMNVEV (reference sequence).

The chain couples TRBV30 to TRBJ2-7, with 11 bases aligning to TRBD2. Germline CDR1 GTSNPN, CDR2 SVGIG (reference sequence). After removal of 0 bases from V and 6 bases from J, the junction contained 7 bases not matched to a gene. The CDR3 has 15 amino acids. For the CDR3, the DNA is TGTGCCTGGAGTGTACTAGGACTAGCGGGTGGCGAGCAGTACTTC. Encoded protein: CAWSVLGLAGGEQYF.

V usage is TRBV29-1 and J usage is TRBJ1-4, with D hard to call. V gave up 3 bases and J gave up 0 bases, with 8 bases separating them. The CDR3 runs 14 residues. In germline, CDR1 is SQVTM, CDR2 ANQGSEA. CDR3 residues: CSVEGGATNEKLFF. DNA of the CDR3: TGCAGCGTTGAGGGCGGTGCAACTAATGAAAAACTGTTTTTT. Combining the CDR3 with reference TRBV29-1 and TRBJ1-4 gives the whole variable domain SAVISQKPSRDICQRGTSLTIQCQVDSQVTMMFWYRQQPGQSLTLIATANQGSEATYESGFVIDKFPISRPNLTFSTLTVSNMSPEDSSIYLCSVEGGATNEKLFFGSGTQLSVL.

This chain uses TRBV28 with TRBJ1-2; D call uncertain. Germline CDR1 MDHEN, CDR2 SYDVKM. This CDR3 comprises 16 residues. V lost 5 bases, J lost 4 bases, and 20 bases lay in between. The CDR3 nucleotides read TGTGCCAGCAGTACCCTCGGACCGGGCGGGCCCTATGGCTACACCTTC. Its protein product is CASSTLGPGGPYGYTF.

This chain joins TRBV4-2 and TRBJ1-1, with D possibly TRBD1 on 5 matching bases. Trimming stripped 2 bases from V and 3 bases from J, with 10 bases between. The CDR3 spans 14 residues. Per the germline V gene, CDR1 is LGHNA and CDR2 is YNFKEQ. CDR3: CASSQSGGDTEAFF. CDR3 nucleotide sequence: TGTGCCAGCAGCCAATCCGGGGGGGACACTGAAGCTTTCTTT.

CDR3 residues: CASSGQSPRDTEAFF. For the CDR3, the DNA is TGTGCCAGTAGTGGACAGTCCCCCAGGGACACTGAAGCTTTCTTT. The chain couples TRBV19 to TRBJ1-1, with a weak D call TRBD1 (6 bases). Trimming left V 5 bases short and J 3 bases short, with 16 bases between. CDR1 LNHDA and CDR2 SQIVND come from the germline V gene (reference sequence). The length of the CDR3 is 15 residues.

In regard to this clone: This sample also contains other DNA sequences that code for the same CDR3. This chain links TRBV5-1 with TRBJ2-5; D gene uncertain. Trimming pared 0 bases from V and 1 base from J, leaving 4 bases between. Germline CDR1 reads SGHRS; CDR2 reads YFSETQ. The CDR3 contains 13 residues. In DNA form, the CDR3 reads TGCGCCAGCAGCTTGGGCCTCCAAGAGACCCAGTACTTC. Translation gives CASSLGLQETQYF.

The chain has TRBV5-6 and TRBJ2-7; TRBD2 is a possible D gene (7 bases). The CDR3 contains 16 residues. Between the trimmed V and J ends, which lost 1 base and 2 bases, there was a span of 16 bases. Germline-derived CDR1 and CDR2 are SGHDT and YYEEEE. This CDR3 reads CASSLSRWGGTYEQYF. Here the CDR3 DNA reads TGTGCCAGCAGCTTGTCTAGGTGGGGGGGCACCTACGAGCAGTACTTC.

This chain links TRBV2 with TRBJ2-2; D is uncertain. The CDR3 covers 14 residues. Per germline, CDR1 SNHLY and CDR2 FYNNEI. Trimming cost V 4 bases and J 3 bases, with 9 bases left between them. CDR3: CASSVESDTGELFF. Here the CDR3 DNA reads TGTGCCAGCAGTGTGGAGTCTGACACCGGGGAGCTGTTTTTT.

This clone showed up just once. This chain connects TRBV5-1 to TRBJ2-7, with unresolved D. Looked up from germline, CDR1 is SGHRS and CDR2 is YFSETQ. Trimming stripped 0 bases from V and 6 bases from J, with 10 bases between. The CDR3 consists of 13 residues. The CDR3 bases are TGCGCCAGCAGCTTGGTGCGCGGCTCCGAGCAGTACTTC. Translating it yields CASSLVRGSEQYF. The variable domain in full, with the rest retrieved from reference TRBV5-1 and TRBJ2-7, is KAGVTQTPRYLIKTRGQQVTLSCSPISGHRSVSWYQQTPGQGLQFLFEYFSETQRNKGNFPGRFSGRQFSNSRSEMNVSTLELGDSALYLCASSLVRGSEQYFGPGTRLTVT.